These T cell receptor beta chains were read from a single sample in a study of shared clonotypes between healthy human individuals. Produced via immunoSEQ multiplex PCR; TCRdb's table is partial and in-frame only. This sample has about 1.1 million clones, with approximately 75% found just once. The specimen was memory CD4+ T cells from PBMCs. These receptors originate from a young man in good health. Some clones in this sample may be carry-over from other donors' samples. Each CDR3 is given with its conserved first and last residue. D genes are given only for firm matches. Size tells how often a clone was seen (once, few, many) or the class of an expanded clone, and some rows leave it out.

CDR3aa,CDR3nt,v_gene,j_gene,d_gene,abundance
CASSILQGDTEAFF,TGTGCCAGTAGTATTCTCCAGGGGGACACTGAAGCTTTCTTT,TRBV19,TRBJ1-1,TRBD1,few
CASSPDRLAGWGYEQFF,TGTGCCAGCAGCCCAGATAGACTAGCGGGATGGGGCTATGAGCAGTTCTTC,TRBV11-1,TRBJ2-1,TRBD2,-
CASSDRPNSGNTIYF,TGTGCCAGTAGTGACCGGCCAAACTCTGGAAACACCATATATTTT,TRBV19,TRBJ1-3,-,-
CASTRSGTGEQYF,TGTGCCAGCACCCGTAGCGGGACCGGCGAGCAGTACTTC,TRBV27,TRBJ2-7,TRBD2,-
CSVKGAAEAFF,TGCAGTGTCAAGGGAGCCGCTGAAGCTTTCTTT,TRBV20-1,TRBJ1-1,-,-
CASSLGVAGNTIYF,TGTGCCAGCAGCTTAGGTGTAGCTGGAAACACCATATATTTT,TRBV7-8,TRBJ1-3,-,-
CASSLELSRRQETQYF,TGTGCCAGCAGCTTGGAACTTTCACGGCGACAAGAGACCCAGTACTTC,TRBV5-4,TRBJ2-5,-,-
CASSPTSIPYEQYF,TGTGCCAGCAGCCCGACTAGCATCCCCTACGAGCAGTACTTC,TRBV28,TRBJ2-7,TRBD2,-
CASSLGFTRGQNIQYF,TGCGCCAGCAGCTTGGGATTTACAAGGGGACAAAACATTCAGTACTTC,TRBV5-1,TRBJ2-4,-,-
CASSLGDRDTDTQYF,TGCGCCAGCAGCTTGGGAGACCGGGACACAGATACGCAGTATTTT,TRBV5-1,TRBJ2-3,-,-
CASSTGQNTEAFF,TGTGCCAGCAGTACGGGACAGAACACTGAAGCTTTCTTT,TRBV28,TRBJ1-1,-,few
CASGFSLSGNTIYF,TGTGCCAGCGGGTTCTCCCTCTCTGGAAACACCATATATTTT,TRBV7-9,TRBJ1-3,-,many
CASSFDRSSYEQYF,TGTGCCAGCAGTTTTGACAGGAGCTCCTACGAGCAGTACTTC,TRBV2,TRBJ2-7,-,-
CASGSEGNTIYF,TGTGCTAGTGGGTCCGAGGGGAACACCATATATTTT,TRBV12-5,TRBJ1-3,-,-
CASSSGQVSQKLFF,TGTGCCAGCAGCTCCGGACAGGTATCCCAAAAACTGTTTTTT,TRBV5-4,TRBJ1-4,TRBD1,-
CASSVAVDTQYF,TGTGCCAGTAGTGTCGCGGTGGATACGCAGTATTTT,TRBV19,TRBJ2-3,-,-
CASSGAVQETQYF,TGTGCCAGCAGTGGGGCGGTCCAAGAGACCCAGTACTTC,TRBV6-1,TRBJ2-5,-,-
CASSQEGELFF,TGTGCCAGCAGCCAAGAGGGGGAGCTGTTTTTT,TRBV2,TRBJ2-2,-,-
CASGGQGVNEQYF,TGTGCCAGCGGGGGACAGGGGGTGAACGAGCAGTACTTC,TRBV25-1,TRBJ2-7,TRBD1,few
CASSSGQGAEKQYF,TGCGCCAGCAGCTCGGGACAGGGAGCTGAGAAGCAGTACTTC,TRBV5-1,TRBJ2-7,TRBD1,-
CASSPTSGRGTDTQYF,TGTGCCAGCAGCCCGACTAGCGGGAGGGGCACAGATACGCAGTATTTT,TRBV4-2,TRBJ2-3,TRBD2,-
CASSIARGRVMRSNQPQHF,TGTGCCAGTAGTATAGCGAGGGGGCGGGTGATGAGGAGCAATCAGCCCCAGCATTTT,TRBV19,TRBJ1-5,TRBD1,-
CASSPRGPGGAYEQYF,TGTGCCAGCAGCCCACGGGGGCCGGGGGGAGCCTACGAGCAGTACTTC,TRBV5-4,TRBJ2-7,-,-
CASSLDLQGAAIEQYF,TGTGCCAGCAGCTTAGACCTACAGGGGGCGGCTATCGAGCAGTACTTC,TRBV7-2,TRBJ2-7,TRBD1,-